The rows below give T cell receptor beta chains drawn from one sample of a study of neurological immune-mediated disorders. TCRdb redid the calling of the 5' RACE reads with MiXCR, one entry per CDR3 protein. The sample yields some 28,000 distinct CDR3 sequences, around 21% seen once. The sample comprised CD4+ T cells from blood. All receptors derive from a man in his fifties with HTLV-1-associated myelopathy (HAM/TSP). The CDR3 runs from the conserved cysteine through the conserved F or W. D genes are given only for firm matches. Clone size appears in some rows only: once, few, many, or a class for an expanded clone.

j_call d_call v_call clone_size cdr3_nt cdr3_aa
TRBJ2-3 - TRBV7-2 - TGTGCCAGCAGCTTAGTGCCGGACCCGGCCACAGATACGCAGTATTTT CASSLVPDPATDTQYF
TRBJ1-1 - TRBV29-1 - TGCAGCGTGTTCCGGGACACCCACACTGAAGCTTTCTTT CSVFRDTHTEAFF
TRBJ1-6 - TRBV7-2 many TGTGCCAGCGGGGCGAAAGGGTATTCACCCCTCCACTTT CASGAKGYSPLHF
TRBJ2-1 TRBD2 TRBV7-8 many TGTGCCAGCAGCCGGGGTACCGGGGGGAGCTACAATGAGCAGTTCTTC CASSRGTGGSYNEQFF
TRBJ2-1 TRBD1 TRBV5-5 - TGTGCCAGCAGGCTGACAGGGAACAATGAGCAGTTCTTC CASRLTGNNEQFF
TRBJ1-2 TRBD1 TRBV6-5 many TGTGCCAGCAGAACAACGGGACAGGGATATGGCTACACCTTC CASRTTGQGYGYTF
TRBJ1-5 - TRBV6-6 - TGTGCCAGCAGTTATGTGGACGGGGATCAGCCCCAGCATTTT CASSYVDGDQPQHF
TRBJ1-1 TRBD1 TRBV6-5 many TGTGCCAGCAGACGTACCGGGACAGGGAGGTTGGAAGCTTTCTTT CASRRTGTGRLEAFF
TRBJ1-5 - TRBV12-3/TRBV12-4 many TGTGCCAGCAGTTTAAGGGCAGGGGCGTGGGATCAGCCCCAGCATTTT CASSLRAGAWDQPQHF
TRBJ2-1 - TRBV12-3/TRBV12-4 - TGTGCCAGCAGGACCAGGTCTAGGGGGTTCTTC CASRTRSRGFF
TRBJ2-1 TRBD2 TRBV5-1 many TGCGCCAGTGCTAGCGGGAGAGGTAATGAGCAGTTCTTC CASASGRGNEQFF
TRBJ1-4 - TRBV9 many TGTGCCAGCAGCCCCCCCGGGACGGGTAATGAAAAACTGTTTTTT CASSPPGTGNEKLFF
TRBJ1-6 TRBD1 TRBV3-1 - TGTACCAGCAGCCCTGTACAATGGACAGGGAGAAATACACCCCTCCACTTT CTSSPVQWTGRNTPLHF
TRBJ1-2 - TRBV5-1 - TGCGCCAGCAGCGAGGCTCCGGGACTCAACTACTATGGCTACACCTTC CASSEAPGLNYYGYTF
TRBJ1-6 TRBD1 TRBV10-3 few TGTGCCATCAGTGAGACACCGACAGGGCTGGGCTCACCCCTCCACTTT CAISETPTGLGSPLHF
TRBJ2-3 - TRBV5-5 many TGTGCCAGCAGCTTGTTCGCAGGAGCGATTTCAGCTACGCAGTATTTT CASSLFAGAISATQYF
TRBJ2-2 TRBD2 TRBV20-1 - TGCAGTGCATACTCTAGCGGGACGAACACCGGGGAGCTGTTTTTT CSAYSSGTNTGELFF